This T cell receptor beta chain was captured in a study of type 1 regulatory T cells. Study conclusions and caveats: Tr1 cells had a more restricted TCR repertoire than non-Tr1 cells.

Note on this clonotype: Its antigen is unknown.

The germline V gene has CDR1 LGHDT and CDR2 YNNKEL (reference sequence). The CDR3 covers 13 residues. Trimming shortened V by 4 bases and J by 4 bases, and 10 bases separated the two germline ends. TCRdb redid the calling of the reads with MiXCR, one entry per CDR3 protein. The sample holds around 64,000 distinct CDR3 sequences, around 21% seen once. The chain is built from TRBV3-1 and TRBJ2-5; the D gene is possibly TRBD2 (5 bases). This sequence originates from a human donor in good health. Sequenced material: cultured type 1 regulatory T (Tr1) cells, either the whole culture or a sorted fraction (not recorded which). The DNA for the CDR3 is TGTGCCAGCAGCCGCGGAGGCTTAGAGACCCAGTACTTC. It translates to CASSRGGLETQYF.